Presented here are 32 T cell receptor beta chains from one specimen sequenced in a study of regulatory T cells in long-lasting Graves disease. CDR3-region Arm-PCR and iRepertoire HTBI primers produced the TCR beta libraries. Each CDR3 protein gets one entry after TCRdb re-called the multiplex PCR reads with MiXCR. The data hold some 250,000 distinct CDR3 sequences, with roughly 21% observed a single time. As for time point: newly diagnosed GD, antithyroid drugs for less than 3 months. Making the TCR library involved RNA that had been extracted from PBMCs. The material was peripheral blood mononuclear cells (PBMCs), obtained at new diagnosis, from a patient treated with antithyroid drugs. The receptors derive from a female donor with Graves disease.

This clonotype was seen only a few times. With a far larger clone one base away, a read error is the likely cause. The chain joins TRBV7-3 to TRBJ2-5; TRBD2 might be the D (6 bases). Germline V gene data show CDR1 as SGHTA and CDR2 as FQGTGA. This CDR3 spans 14 amino acids. CDR3 residues: CASSPGLTSDEQSF. Written as DNA, the CDR3 is TGTGCCAGCAGCCCAGGACTAACGTCGGATGAGCAGTCCTTC.

In this sample, this clonotype turned up once. The CDR3 carries no conserved terminal phenylalanine or tryptophan, so it likely arises from a read error. The DNA is left out, because the CDR3 cannot be placed on it with certainty; the CDR3 is given as TCRdb lists it. The chain combines TRBV27 with TRBJ1-4; TRBD1, the D gene given by the table, was not confirmed from the DNA. Termini included, the CDR3 measures 13 amino acids. Germline V CDR1 and CDR2: MNHEY, SMNVEV (reference sequence). The CDR3 sequence is CASGCGTENVRPL.

This clonotype appeared a few times. The chain carries TRBV20-1 and TRBJ2-1, with D hard to call. CDR3 size: 13 residues. CDR1 is DFQATT and CDR2 is SNEGSKA in the germline V gene (reference sequence). V was trimmed by 6 bases and J by 1 base, leaving 10 bases between them. This chain's CDR3 is CSALGSSYNEQFF. CDR3 in DNA: TGCAGTGCCCTCGGGTCTTCCTACAATGAGCAGTTCTTC.

V and J are TRBV28 and TRBJ1-3; no clear D. The CDR3 has 14 amino acids. With 4 bases removed from V and 5 bases from J, the gap between germline ends came to 12 bases. Germline V gene data show CDR1 as MDHEN and CDR2 as SYDVKM. The CDR3 bases are TGTGCCAGCAGTTCCCCATGGCTTAGAAACACCATATATTTT. As protein: CASSSPWLRNTIYF.

This clonotype was detected many times. This chain connects TRBV30 to TRBJ2-5, with D perhaps TRBD1 (6 bases). CDR1 and CDR2 (germline): GTSNPN, SVGIG (reference sequence). The CDR3 totals 13 residues. Between the trimmed V and J ends, which lost 2 bases and 0 bases, there was a span of 7 bases. CDR3 region: CAWSRDNQETQYF. For the CDR3, the DNA is TGTGCCTGGAGTCGGGACAACCAAGAGACCCAGTACTTC. Drawing the rest from reference TRBV30 and TRBJ2-5, the complete variable domain is SQTIHQWPATLVQPVGSPLSLECTVEGTSNPNLYWYRQAAGRGLQLLFYSVGIGQISSEVPQNLSASRPQDRQFILSSKKLLLSDSGFYLCAWSRDNQETQYFGPGTRLLVL.

V gene TRBV5-1 combines with J gene TRBJ1-2; no reliable D call. There are 13 residues in the CDR3. V lost 0 bases, J lost 3 bases, and 6 bases lay in between. Germline V gene lookup returns CDR1 SGHRS and CDR2 YFSETQ. CDR3 region: CASSLAGDYGYTF. The CDR3 region has the DNA TGCGCCAGCAGCTTGGCCGGCGACTATGGCTACACCTTC.

Remarks on this clonotype: This likely traces to a read error, being one base from a far larger clone. This chain joins TRBV11-3 and TRBJ2-1; 9 nucleotides match TRBD2. This CDR3 contains 15 residues. Germline V gene data show CDR1 as SGHNT and CDR2 as YENEEA. CDR3 nucleotide sequence: TGTGCCAGCAGCTTAGATAGCGGGAGTAGGAATGAGCAGTCCTTC. Translating gives CASSLDSGSRNEQSF.

The sample holds many counts of this clonotype. The chain joins TRBV19 to TRBJ1-5, with D possibly matching TRBD1 (5 bases). V was pared by 7 bases and J by 7 bases, with 20 bases between. The germline CDR1 and CDR2 sequences are LNHDA and SQIVND (reference sequence). The CDR3 is made up of 15 amino acids. For the CDR3, the DNA is TGTGCCAGTACCTACCTCGGGCAGGGAGACCAGCCCCAGCATTTT. Translated: CASTYLGQGDQPQHF.

In its sample, this clonotype was seen many times. The CDR3 sequence is CASRPSQGMNTEAFF. In DNA form, the CDR3 reads TGTGCCAGCAGGCCAAGTCAGGGAATGAACACTGAAGCTTTCTTT. The V and J genes are TRBV6-1 and TRBJ1-1, with D possibly TRBD1 on 5 matching bases. The germline gives CDR1 MNHNS, CDR2 SASEGT. The CDR3 totals 15 residues. Trimming left V 6 bases short and J 0 bases short, with 14 bases between.

This clonotype was observed many times. As DNA, the CDR3 is TGTGCCAGCAGCGTAGGACCGGGTACGACCTATGGCTACACCTTC. This gives the protein CASSVGPGTTYGYTF. This rearrangement joins TRBV9 to TRBJ1-2; no clear D gene. Germline values: CDR1 SGDLS, CDR2 YYNGEE. V was trimmed by 0 bases and J by 4 bases, leaving 13 bases between them. There are 15 residues in the CDR3. Combining the CDR3 with reference TRBV9 and TRBJ1-2 gives the whole variable domain DSGVTQTPKHLITATGQRVTLRCSPRSGDLSVYWYQQSLDQGLQFLIQYYNGEERAKGNILERFSAQQFPDLHSELNLSSLELGDSALYFCASSVGPGTTYGYTFGSGTRLTVV.

To note about this clonotype: The junction departs from the called germline gene at one end, perhaps through a read error. The chain links TRBV15 to TRBJ2-6, with TRBD1 identical over 7 bases. The CDR3 is made up of 17 amino acids. Looked up from germline, CDR1 is LNHNV and CDR2 is YYDKDF (reference sequence). The CDR3 spells CATSRRGQSSGANVLAF. CDR3 in DNA: TGTGCCACCAGCAGACGGGGACAGAGCTCTGGGGCCAACGTCCTGGCTTTC.

Of note for this clonotype: The germline gene is not matched at one end of the junction; a read error may be the cause. The CDR3 protein is CVTSREITSALKFF. As DNA, the CDR3 is TGTGTCACCAGCAGAGAGATTACTAGCGCCCTTAAGTTCTTC. The J gene is TRBJ2-1, the V gene TRBV15; TRBD2 matches 7 bases. The CDR3 loop spans 14 amino acids. CDR1 is LNHNV, CDR2 YYDKDF, per germline (reference sequence).

This clonotype was counted a few times. The chain joins TRBV6-5 to TRBJ1-3; possible D gene TRBD1, 5 bases. The CDR3 has 15 residues. The germline gives CDR1 MNHEY, CDR2 SVGAGI. Trimming took off 4 bases at V and 3 bases at J, with 13 bases between the two ends. The CDR3 coding sequence is TGTGCCAGCAGTTCCGGGACGGAGGTTGGAAACACCATATATTTT. Translated: CASSSGTEVGNTIYF.

This clonotype was seen many times. The J gene is TRBJ2-7, the V gene TRBV27; D is unclear. CDR1 is MNHEY and CDR2 is SMNVEV in the germline V gene (reference sequence). V lost 4 bases and J lost 6, with 13 bases in between. The CDR3 has 13 amino acids. Written as DNA, the CDR3 is TGTGCCAGCAGTTCCATCCCCCTCGGCGAGCAGTACTTC. It codes for CASSSIPLGEQYF.

This clonotype was observed at least ten times. The rearrangement joins TRBV7-8 to TRBJ1-2, with D possibly being TRBD1 (5 bases). Germline V lookup: CDR1 SGHVS, CDR2 FQNEAQ. This CDR3 has 14 amino acids. The ends were cut back, 7 bases at V and 3 bases at J, with 15 bases in the middle. CDR3 bases: TGTGCCAGCACCCAATCCAGGGACTACTATGGCTACACCTTC. As protein: CASTQSRDYYGYTF.

In its sample, this clonotype was seen a few times. This chain joins TRBV10-1 and TRBJ2-5; D remains ambiguous. The CDR3 extends over 10 amino acids. V lost 7 bases to trimming and J lost 8 bases, with 8 bases between them. Germline lookup yields CDR1 WNHNN and CDR2 SYGVQD (reference sequence). The CDR3 loop is CASINGTQYF. Written as DNA, the CDR3 is TGCGCCAGCATAAACGGTACCCAGTACTTC.

This clonotype has just one count. The chain employs TRBV11-2 and TRBJ2-3, with TRBD2 as a possible D gene (7 bases). V lost 8 bases to trimming and J lost 5 bases, with 17 bases between them. Looked up from germline, CDR1 is SGHAT and CDR2 is FQNNGV. The CDR3 loop spans 14 amino acids. The CDR3 spells CASGMGGPQDTQYF. CDR3 DNA: TGTGCCAGCGGGATGGGGGGGCCCCAAGATACGCAGTATTTT.

In this sample, this clonotype turned up many times. The chain links TRBV7-2 to TRBJ2-7; D may be TRBD2 (6 bases). Between the trimmed V and J ends, which lost 1 base and 3 bases, there was a span of 10 bases. The CDR3 runs to 14 residues. Germline V CDR1 and CDR2: SGHTA, FQGNSA. The CDR3 nucleotides read TGTGCCAGCAGCTTAGGAGGAGGGAGCTACGAGCAGTACTTC. This codes for CASSLGGGSYEQYF.

This clonotype was recorded many times. The chain links TRBV2 to TRBJ2-5; 10 bases line up with TRBD2. CDR1 is SNHLY, CDR2 FYNNEI, per germline. The CDR3 has 15 residues. V was clipped by 4 bases and J by 4 bases; unmatched bases: 6. Written as DNA, the CDR3 is TGTGCCAGCAGTGGTAGCGGGGGGTCCCGAGAGACCCAGTACTTC. It codes for CASSGSGGSRETQYF.

Many counts were recorded for this clonotype. The genes are TRBV6-5 and TRBJ2-2; weak D call: TRBD2 (6 bases). Trimming shortened V by 2 bases and J by 7 bases, and 8 bases separated the two germline ends. There are 13 residues in the CDR3. The germline V gene has CDR1 MNHEY and CDR2 SVGAGI. The DNA of the CDR3 is TGTGCCAGCAGTTACCGGGGGAACGGGGAGCTGTTTTTT. Translated, it gives CASSYRGNGELFF.

This clonotype was recorded at least ten times. V is TRBV9 and J is TRBJ2-7; perhaps TRBD2 as D (7 bases). Trimming removed 4 bases at V and 5 bases at J, with 19 bases between. CDR1 and CDR2 (germline): SGDLS, YYNGEE. There are 15 residues in the CDR3. The CDR3 bases are TGTGCCAGCAGCCCTCGTGGGGGGGCGGTGAACGAGCAGTACTTC. It yields the protein CASSPRGGAVNEQYF.

This clonotype was seen at least ten times. The CDR3 here is CASSQDPPGEQFF. CDR3 nucleotides: TGTGCCAGCAGCCAAGATCCTCCGGGAGAGCAGTTCTTC. This sequence joins TRBV3-1 and TRBJ2-1; D is possibly TRBD2 (5 bases). Deletions cut 0 bases from V and 10 bases from J, with 10 bases between. Germline V CDR1 and CDR2: LGHDT, YNNKEL (reference sequence). The CDR3 covers 13 residues.

This clonotype showed up many times. V is TRBV7-2 and J is TRBJ2-5; no definite D call. This CDR3 has 16 residues. V shed 2 bases and J shed 5 bases, with 18 bases lying between them. Germline CDR1 and CDR2: SGHTA and FQGNSA. CDR3 protein: CASSLSPPISGETQYF. The CDR3 nucleotides read TGTGCCAGCAGCTTAAGCCCCCCGATAAGTGGGGAGACCCAGTACTTC.

This clonotype was seen a few times. This chain connects TRBV20-1 to TRBJ2-5, with TRBD2 as a possible D gene (6 bases). Trimming left V 5 bases short and J 5 bases short, with 12 bases between. CDR1 DFQATT and CDR2 SNEGSKA come from the germline V gene (reference sequence). This CDR3 is 12 amino acids long. The CDR3 loop is CSASRGGETQYF. CDR3 DNA: TGCAGTGCTTCAAGAGGAGGGGAGACCCAGTACTTC.

The chain couples TRBV28 to TRBJ2-5; D gene unclear. The V and J ends lost 5 bases and 5 bases respectively, with 3 bases between them. The germline CDR1 and CDR2 sequences are MDHEN and SYDVKM. CDR3 length: 10 residues. In nucleotides, the CDR3 is TGTGCCAGCAGTGACGAGACCCAGTACTTC. Its protein product is CASSDETQYF.

This clonotype was seen a single time. The chain employs TRBV2 and TRBJ2-2, with 8 bases lining up with TRBD1. CDR3 size: 14 residues. The germline V gene encodes CDR1 SNHLY and CDR2 FYNNEI. V gave up 7 bases and J gave up 2 bases; unmatched junction bases: 3. The CDR3 DNA follows: TGTGCCAGCATAGGACAGGGAAACACCGGGGAGCTGTTTTTT. It specifies CASIGQGNTGELFF.

There are many counts of this clonotype. The V and J genes are TRBV9 and TRBJ2-7, with D perhaps matching TRBD2 (6 bases). Trimming shortened V by 3 bases and J by 2 bases, and 12 bases separated the two germline ends. Per the germline V gene, CDR1 is SGDLS and CDR2 is YYNGEE. This CDR3 comprises 14 residues. The CDR3 sequence: CASSALAEAYEQYF. The CDR3 nucleotides read TGTGCCAGCAGCGCTTTAGCGGAGGCCTACGAGCAGTACTTC.

This clonotype showed up many times. The chain has TRBV19 and TRBJ1-5, with TRBD1 matching over 12 bases. The length of the CDR3 is 16 residues. The germline CDR1 and CDR2 sequences are LNHDA and SQIVND (reference sequence). V dropped 5 bases and J dropped 6; count of bases not matched to a gene: 8. In DNA, the CDR3 is TGTGCCAGTAGTCGCCTGGGACAGGGGGCTCCTCAGCCCCAGCATTTT. Translating gives CASSRLGQGAPQPQHF.

There are a few counts of this clonotype. The gene calls are TRBV18 and TRBJ2-2; TRBD2 matches at 8 bases. The CDR3 covers 17 residues. The V gene end was trimmed by 0 bases and the J gene end by 5 bases; junction bases not matched to a gene: 8. Germline values: CDR1 KGHSH, CDR2 LQKENI. CDR3 in amino acids: CASSPPSIPSGTGELFF. CDR3 nucleotides: TGTGCCAGCTCACCACCATCGATCCCTAGCGGGACCGGGGAGCTGTTTTTT.

Ten or more counts support this clonotype. V gene TRBV3-1 combines with J gene TRBJ2-2, with no clear D. Germline loops: CDR1 LGHDT, CDR2 YNNKEL (reference sequence). CDR3 length: 14 residues. V lost 3 bases and J 6 bases, leaving 11 bases between the germline ends. The CDR3 nucleotides are TGTGCCAGCAGCCATTATCTTCCCCCCGGGGAGCTGTTTTTT. It encodes CASSHYLPPGELFF.

This clonotype was recorded once. V usage is TRBV7-2 and J usage is TRBJ2-7; the D gene could be TRBD1 or TRBD2 (5 bases each). The CDR3 spans 16 residues. V lost 5 bases and J 1 base, leaving 18 bases between the germline ends. Per germline, CDR1 SGHTA and CDR2 FQGNSA. The CDR3 DNA reads as TGTGCCAGCAGCCAAGGTTTCGGGGCGTTATCCTACGAGCAGTACTTC. This codes for CASSQGFGALSYEQYF.

This clonotype was observed at least ten times. The V call is TRBV11-3, the J call TRBJ2-3, with 7 bases aligning to TRBD1. The CDR3 is made up of 15 amino acids. With 5 bases clipped from V and 2 bases from J, the junction kept 7 bases outside the gene matches. The germline V gene encodes CDR1 SGHNT and CDR2 YENEEA. The CDR3 region is CASSQQGYSTDTQYF. The CDR3 DNA reads TGTGCCAGCAGCCAACAGGGGTACTCCACAGATACGCAGTATTTT.